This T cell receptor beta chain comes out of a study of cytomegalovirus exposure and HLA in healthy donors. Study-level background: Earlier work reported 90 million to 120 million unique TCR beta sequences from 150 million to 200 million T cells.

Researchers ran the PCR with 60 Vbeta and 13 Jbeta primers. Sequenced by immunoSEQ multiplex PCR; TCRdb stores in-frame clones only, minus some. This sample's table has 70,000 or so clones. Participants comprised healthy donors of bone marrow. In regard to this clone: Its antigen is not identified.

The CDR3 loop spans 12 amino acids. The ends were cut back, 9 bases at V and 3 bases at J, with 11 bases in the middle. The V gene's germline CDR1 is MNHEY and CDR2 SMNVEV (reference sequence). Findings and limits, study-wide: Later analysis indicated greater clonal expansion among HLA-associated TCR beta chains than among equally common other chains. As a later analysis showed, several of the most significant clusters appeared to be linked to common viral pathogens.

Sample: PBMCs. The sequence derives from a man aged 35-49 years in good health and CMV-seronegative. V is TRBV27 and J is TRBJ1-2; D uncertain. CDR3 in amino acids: CARVASYYGYTF. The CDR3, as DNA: TGTGCCAGGGTTGCGAGTTACTATGGCTACACCTTC.